Below are 8 T cell receptor beta chains sequenced from a single sample in a study of T-cell memory formation after mild COVID-19. TCRdb redid the calling of the 5' RACE reads with MiXCR, one entry per CDR3 protein. The sample lists fewer than 600,000 distinct CDR3 sequences; roughly 22% were seen once. The sequenced sample consisted of PBMCs or a T cell subset sorted from them (not recorded which). These receptors all come from an adult woman who had mild COVID-19 (a few samples of this study predate the infection). Cell type and time point are not known.

In its sample, this clonotype was seen a few times. V gene TRBV5-1 combines with J gene TRBJ2-1; possibly TRBD1 or TRBD2 for D (5 bases each). Trimming left V 1 base short and J 5 bases short, with 19 bases between. Germline CDR1 and CDR2: SGHRS and YFSETQ. The CDR3 has 17 amino acids. This CDR3 is CASSLLGTELRDNEQFF. The CDR3 DNA reads TGCGCCAGCAGCTTGTTGGGGACCGAGCTACGGGACAATGAGCAGTTCTTC.

CDR3 protein: CASSLERKTQYF. The DNA for the CDR3 is TGTGCCAGCAGCTTAGAGCGAAAGACCCAGTACTTC. This rearrangement joins TRBV7-2 to TRBJ2-5; no definite D call. Trimming took 1 base from V and 6 from J, leaving 6 bases between them. Germline V gives CDR1 SGHTA, CDR2 FQGNSA. This CDR3 has 12 amino acids.

This clonotype was detected a few times. This sequence joins TRBV20-1 and TRBJ1-2, with 7 bases that match TRBD1. CDR3 size: 13 residues. The V and J ends lost 5 bases and 3 bases, in that order; junction bases with no gene match: 6. Germline assignment: CDR1 DFQATT and CDR2 SNEGSKA (reference sequence). The CDR3, as DNA: TGCAGTGCTCCCCAGGACAGGCACTATGGCTACACCTTC. Its protein product is CSAPQDRHYGYTF.

This clonotype was seen at least ten times. The CDR3 loop is CASSPSGGDEQYF. DNA for the CDR3: TGTGCCAGCTCACCCTCGGGAGGGGACGAGCAGTACTTC. V usage is TRBV18 and J usage is TRBJ2-7; 8 nucleotides agree with TRBD2. The CDR3 runs 13 residues. The V segment lost 3 bases and the J segment 5 bases; nucleotides outside the gene matches: 3. Germline CDR1 reads KGHSH; CDR2 reads LQKENI.

A few counts support this clonotype. V is TRBV7-2 and J is TRBJ2-3; 9 bases align to TRBD1. The V segment lost 5 bases and the J segment 2 bases; nucleotides outside the gene matches: 8. Germline V gene data show CDR1 as SGHTA and CDR2 as FQGNSA. CDR3 length: 16 residues. CDR3 in amino acids: CASSRRQGGDTDTQYF. CDR3 DNA: TGTGCCAGCAGCCGTCGACAGGGGGGGGACACAGATACGCAGTATTTT.

This clonotype was seen once. A read error may produce the germline difference seen at one junction end. This rearrangement joins TRBV19 to TRBJ2-7; the D is unclear. The CDR3 consists of 10 residues. Germline CDR1 reads LNHDA; CDR2 reads SQIVND (reference sequence). DNA of the CDR3: TGCAGCGCCCGATGGAACGAGCAGTACTTC. Its translation: CSARWNEQYF.

This clonotype has a handful of counts. This rearrangement joins TRBV5-1 to TRBJ2-5; TRBD1 matches at 10 bases. The V and J ends lost 0 bases and 5 bases, in that order; junction bases with no gene match: 7. The CDR3 totals 16 residues. Germline-derived CDR1 and CDR2 are SGHRS and YFSETQ. The DNA of the CDR3 is TGCGCCAGCAGCTTGGCCCTCCGGGACAGGGGTGAGACCCAGTACTTC. It codes for CASSLALRDRGETQYF.

In this sample, this clonotype turned up a few times. The chain combines TRBV7-9 with TRBJ1-1; no firm D call. V was shortened by 2 bases and J by 6 bases, with 7 bases between the two germline ends. Germline CDR1 is SEHNR and CDR2 is FQNEAQ (reference sequence). This CDR3 spans 12 amino acids. In DNA, the CDR3 is TGTGCCAGCAGCTTAACGGTTCCTGAAGCTTTCTTT. Translation gives CASSLTVPEAFF. Full variable domain (remainder filled in from reference TRBV7-9 and TRBJ1-1): DTGVSQNPRHKITKRGQNVTFRCDPISEHNRLYWYRQTLGQGPEFLTYFQNEAQLEKSRLLSDRFSAERPKGSFSTLEIQRTEQGDSAMYLCASSLTVPEAFFGQGTRLTVV.